Described below is a single T cell receptor beta chain sequence and its context. The record originates from a study of blood T cell repertoires in COVID-19. The CDR3 covers 15 residues. The V gene's germline CDR1 is SGHTA and CDR2 FQGNSA. V dropped 5 bases and J dropped 4; count of bases not matched to a gene: 11. Produced via immunoSEQ multiplex PCR; TCRdb's table is partial and in-frame only. Seen here are about 180,000 clones, about 81% observed once, and the top ten hold approximately 12%. The chain has TRBV7-2 and TRBJ2-7; TRBD2 agrees at 7 bases. The source material was peripheral blood. The sequence was obtained from a woman older than 75 with COVID-19, enrolled during active disease. CDR3 DNA sequence: TGTGCCAGCAGCCTCGGCGCGGGGGAACTATACGAGCAGTACTTC. Protein sequence: CASSLGAGELYEQYF.